The clone carrying this T cell receptor beta chain was counted between two and nine times. How the authors handled the data: Researchers report that nucleated cell counts were estimated from reference gene primer amplification. Libraries were prepared by immunoSEQ multiplex PCR; TCRdb keeps only in-frame clonotypes and omits some of them. V and J calls plus clone size are reproduced from that table; the DNA served to infer D and trimming. Seen here are around 80,000 clones, almost 85% observed once, and the top ten hold 9.5% to 15%. These data come from a study of blood T cell repertoires in COVID-19. Background on the study: Acute and convalescent COVID-19 specimens originated in the United States, Italy and Spain. The analysed material was cDNA or gDNA that came from T cells, B-cell-depleted T cells, or PBMCs.

This CDR3 spans 22 amino acids. Trimming removed 5 bases from V and 5 bases from J, with 36 bases in between. Germline-derived CDR1 and CDR2 are LNHDA and SQIVND (reference sequence). The clonotype originates from a man of 80 years or more with acute or convalescent COVID-19. The chain uses TRBV19 and TRBJ2-2; D may be TRBD1 (5 bases). The sequenced material came from peripheral blood. The CDR3 region has the DNA TGTGCCAGTAGTCGATCGTTCGTGAGGACCTCCGACAGTAGGTCATTTACCGGGGAGCTGTTTTTT. Encoded protein: CASSRSFVRTSDSRSFTGELFF.